One sample yielded the 32 T cell receptor beta chains listed below, sequenced in a study of shared clonotypes between healthy human individuals (dated by TCRdb to 2018 to 2020). CD8 naive samples were CD45RO-negative cells positively selected for CCR7, giving a CD45RA+CCR7+ population that excluded TemRA cells. The library came from the immunoSEQ multiplex PCR assay. TCRdb retrieved this table from immuneACCESS and kept in-frame rearrangements only. Not all clones are present; in checked studies, unresolved V genes account for under half, and no reason is known for the remainder. This sample is represented by some 2,000,000 clones; about 95% of them were singletons. The ten largest clones take up about 1.1% of the sample. The sample consisted of naive CD8+ T cells sorted from blood. The cell subset or site label, as the study defines it: CD45RA+CCR7+. The receptors derive from a man aged 18 to 30 in good health.

This chain joins TRBV30 and TRBJ1-3; a possible D gene is TRBD1 (5 bases). CDR1 and CDR2 from the germline V gene are GTSNPN and SVGIG (reference sequence). V lost 1 base to trimming and J lost 4 bases, with 5 bases between them. The CDR3 has 12 residues. The CDR3 nucleotides are TGTGCCTGGAGTGAGGGGGGAAACACCATATATTTT. Protein product: CAWSEGGNTIYF.

This clone appeared a single time. The CDR3 protein is CASRALGVEAFF. The DNA of the CDR3 is TGTGCCAGCAGAGCGTTAGGTGTTGAAGCTTTCTTT. This rearrangement joins TRBV2 to TRBJ1-1, with D unresolved. The CDR3 is made up of 12 amino acids. CDR1 is SNHLY and CDR2 is FYNNEI in the germline V gene. V lost 6 bases to trimming and J lost 7 bases, with 12 bases between them.

The chain has TRBV9 and TRBJ2-2; D unclear. The CDR3 contains 12 residues. Trimming took off 3 bases at V and 7 bases at J, with 7 bases between the two ends. Germline CDR1 is SGDLS and CDR2 is YYNGEE. CDR3 protein: CASSDLSGELFF. The CDR3 DNA is TGTGCCAGCAGCGATCTGAGCGGGGAGCTGTTTTTT.

V is TRBV28 and J is TRBJ1-4; 12 bases fit TRBD1. The trim removed 6 bases at V and 2 bases at J, leaving 7 bases unmatched. The germline CDR1 and CDR2 sequences are MDHEN and SYDVKM. This CDR3 comprises 17 residues. CDR3: CASSPGQGAHTNEKLFF. The CDR3 DNA reads as TGTGCCAGCAGCCCGGGACAGGGGGCGCATACTAATGAAAAACTGTTTTTT.

The chain uses TRBV7-9 and TRBJ1-2, with 7 positions matching TRBD1. The germline V gene encodes CDR1 SEHNR and CDR2 FQNEAQ (reference sequence). V dropped 5 bases and J dropped 3; count of bases not matched to a gene: 9. The CDR3 is 15 amino acids. The CDR3 is CASSPPGQVHYGYTF. CDR3 bases: TGTGCCAGCAGCCCCCCCGGACAGGTTCACTATGGCTACACCTTC.

The chain employs TRBV29-1 and TRBJ2-1; 8 bases line up with TRBD2. Trimming at V came to 3 bases and at J to 8 bases, leaving 3 bases not matched to a gene. Germline-derived CDR1 and CDR2 are SQVTM and ANQGSEA. The CDR3 runs 12 residues. CDR3 coding DNA: TGCAGCGTTGACGGGACTAGGCATGAGCAGTTCTTC. Protein product: CSVDGTRHEQFF.

The gene calls are TRBV28 and TRBJ1-2; D call uncertain. Per the germline V gene, CDR1 is MDHEN and CDR2 is SYDVKM. The ends were cut back, 6 bases at V and 6 bases at J, with 14 bases in the middle. This CDR3 has 13 residues. This CDR3 is CASRPLGRHGYTF. The DNA for the CDR3 is TGTGCCAGCAGGCCCCTCGGACGCCATGGCTACACCTTC.

The sample holds a few counts of this clone. Other DNA sequences in the sample encode the same CDR3. J is TRBJ1-2 and V is TRBV6-5; D is uncertain. CDR3 length: 13 amino acids. Trimming pared 2 bases from V and 3 bases from J, leaving 7 bases between. Germline lookup yields CDR1 MNHEY and CDR2 SVGAGI. The CDR3: CASSYGPDYGYTF. The CDR3 DNA reads as TGTGCCAGCAGTTACGGGCCAGACTATGGCTACACCTTC.

The V and J genes are TRBV5-6 and TRBJ2-7; D may be TRBD1 (6 bases). Trimming pared 6 bases from V and 2 bases from J, leaving 12 bases between. This CDR3 comprises 13 residues. Germline V gene sequence: CDR1 SGHDT, CDR2 YYEEEE. CDR3 DNA: TGTGCCAGCATCGACAGGTGGGCCTACGAGCAGTACTTC. This sequence encodes CASIDRWAYEQYF.

The CDR3 region is CASSIALAQGFSPLHF. The CDR3 DNA follows: TGTGCCAGCAGTATCGCCCTCGCACAGGGTTTTTCACCCCTCCACTTT. The genes are TRBV27 and TRBJ1-6; D is perhaps TRBD1 (6 bases). The CDR3 extends over 16 amino acids. Between the trimmed V and J ends, which lost 5 bases and 9 bases, there was a span of 20 bases. Germline assignment: CDR1 MNHEY and CDR2 SMNVEV (reference sequence).

Notes on this clone: The same CDR3 is also encoded by other DNA sequences in this sample. The chain recombines TRBV9 with TRBJ1-1, with D hard to call. Trimming shortened V by 0 bases and J by 1 base, and 7 bases separated the two germline ends. The CDR3 consists of 14 residues. CDR1 and CDR2 (germline): SGDLS, YYNGEE. The CDR3 region has the DNA TGTGCCAGCAGCGTAGGGGTGGGGAACACTGAAGCTTTCTTT. This codes for CASSVGVGNTEAFF.

The chain has TRBV6-1 and TRBJ1-5; D perhaps matches TRBD1 (5 bases). The CDR3 contains 16 residues. With 0 bases removed from V and 6 bases from J, the gap between germline ends came to 15 bases. Germline values: CDR1 MNHNS, CDR2 SASEGT. CDR3 nucleotide sequence: TGTGCCAGCAGTGAAGCGGAATACGGGGGAAGTCAGCCCCAGCATTTT. This sequence encodes CASSEAEYGGSQPQHF.

The genes are TRBV4-1 and TRBJ2-7; weak D call: TRBD2 (7 bases). CDR3 length: 15 residues. Between the trimmed V and J ends, which lost 5 bases and 3 bases, there was a span of 17 bases. Germline V gene data show CDR1 as MGHRA and CDR2 as YSYEKL. Here the CDR3 DNA reads TGCGCCAGCAGCTTAGAGGGGGGGGAGGACTACGAGCAGTACTTC. Amino acid sequence: CASSLEGGEDYEQYF.

The CDR3 here is CARSKDVWFLGPLHF. The CDR3 nucleotides are TGTGCCAGAAGCAAAGACGTGTGGTTTCTAGGGCCCCTCCACTTT. The chain joins TRBV7-5 to TRBJ1-6. TRBV7-5 is a pseudogene locus. This CDR3 spans 15 amino acids.

The chain carries TRBV5-1 and TRBJ2-7, with TRBD1 matching over 9 bases. CDR3 length equals 16 residues. V lost 0 bases, J lost 3 bases, and 7 bases stayed unmatched. CDR1 is SGHRS, CDR2 YFSETQ, per germline. CDR3 nucleotide sequence: TGCGCCAGCAGCTTGGCGACCGGGACAGGGATCTACGAGCAGTACTTC. This encodes CASSLATGTGIYEQYF.

CDR3 bases: TGCGCCAGCAGCCAAGATCACGGTGGCTACACCTTC. Protein product: CASSQDHGGYTF. The chain is built from TRBV4-1 and TRBJ1-2; unclear D gene. V was clipped by 0 bases and J by 7 bases, with 6 bases between them. CDR1 is MGHRA and CDR2 is YSYEKL in the germline V gene. The CDR3 covers 12 residues.

The chain carries TRBV19 and TRBJ2-7, with D perhaps TRBD1 (5 bases). The CDR3 covers 13 residues. With 3 bases removed from V and 7 bases from J, the gap between germline ends came to 13 bases. Germline loops: CDR1 LNHDA, CDR2 SQIVND (reference sequence). The CDR3 DNA follows: TGTGCCAGTAGTATTTTGCAGGGCAAAGAGCAGTACTTC. Translation: CASSILQGKEQYF.

J is TRBJ1-1 and V is TRBV21-1. TRBV21-1 corresponds to a pseudogene. The CDR3 is made up of 15 amino acids. The CDR3, as DNA: TGTGCCAGCAGCAAACGGGGAGGAAAGCCGGCAGAAGCTTTCTTT. Protein sequence: CASSKRGGKPAEAFF.

The chain employs TRBV7-6 and TRBJ2-5; 8 bases are a match to TRBD2. Germline lookup yields CDR1 SGHVS and CDR2 FNYEAQ. J gave up 5 bases and V 1 base, and 6 bases lay outside the gene matches. The CDR3 is 15 residues long. The chain's CDR3 is CASSLELAVQETQYF. In nucleotides, the CDR3 is TGTGCCAGCAGCTTAGAACTAGCGGTTCAGGAGACCCAGTACTTC.

CDR3 protein: CASSVGDIPEAFF. The DNA of the CDR3 is TGTGCCAGCAGCGTAGGGGACATCCCTGAAGCTTTCTTT. The chain has TRBV9 and TRBJ1-1; possibly TRBD1 for D (6 bases). This CDR3 spans 13 amino acids. Germline CDR1 reads SGDLS; CDR2 reads YYNGEE. Trimming left V 0 bases short and J 6 bases short, with 9 bases between.

To note about this clone: The same CDR3 also results from other DNA sequences found in this sample. Here the CDR3 DNA reads TGTGCCTGGAGTCCTACTGGGACTGAAGCTTTCTTT. This codes for CAWSPTGTEAFF. The J gene is TRBJ1-1, the V gene TRBV30; D is unresolved. Germline V gene lookup returns CDR1 GTSNPN and CDR2 SVGIG (reference sequence). The V end was cut by 2 bases, the J end by 5 bases, with 9 bases between. The CDR3 has 12 residues.

J is TRBJ2-5 and V is TRBV30; no clear D. The germline V and J ends were trimmed by 0 bases and 5 bases, with 10 bases remaining between them. CDR3 size: 13 residues. In germline, CDR1 is GTSNPN, CDR2 SVGIG (reference sequence). DNA for the CDR3: TGTGCCTGGAGTGTACTCGGGTGGGAGACCCAGTACTTC. Amino acids: CAWSVLGWETQYF.

The chain has TRBV19 and TRBJ1-3; TRBD1 aligns across 8 bases. This CDR3 region has 14 residues. Looked up from germline, CDR1 is LNHDA and CDR2 is SQIVND (reference sequence). V dropped 5 bases and J dropped 3; count of bases not matched to a gene: 3. CDR3 coding DNA: TGTGCCAGTAGTCACAGGGGGTTTGGAAACACCATATATTTT. This codes for CASSHRGFGNTIYF.

J is TRBJ2-7 and V is TRBV5-4, with 8 bases identical to TRBD1. The CDR3 loop spans 13 amino acids. Trimming at V came to 4 bases and at J to 4 bases, leaving 4 bases not matched to a gene. CDR1 and CDR2 (germline): SGHNT, YYREEE (reference sequence). The CDR3 loop reads CASSPDREYEQYF. The DNA for the CDR3 is TGTGCCAGCAGCCCGGACAGGGAGTACGAGCAGTACTTC.

Notes on this clone: The same CDR3 can be traced to other DNA sequences in this sample. J is TRBJ1-1 and V is TRBV6-5; D is possibly TRBD1 (6 bases). The CDR3 runs to 13 residues. V was trimmed by 6 bases and J by 5 bases, leaving 13 bases between them. CDR1 and CDR2 from the germline V gene are MNHEY and SVGAGI. The CDR3 here is CASSLSRGTEAFF. Here the CDR3 DNA reads TGTGCCAGCAGCCTTAGCAGGGGTACTGAAGCTTTCTTT.

This chain joins TRBV7-9 and TRBJ1-1; possible D gene TRBD1, 5 bases. Trimming took 3 bases from V and 3 from J, leaving 14 bases between them. The CDR3 has 15 residues. Looked up from germline, CDR1 is SEHNR and CDR2 is FQNEAQ (reference sequence). Here the CDR3 DNA reads TGTGCCAGCAGCTTGGGTACGGGGCCAGACACTGAAGCTTTCTTT. It encodes CASSLGTGPDTEAFF.

A remark on this clone: This sample also contains other DNA sequences that code for the same CDR3. The chain is built from TRBV7-6 and TRBJ2-1; 13 bases map to TRBD2. In germline, CDR1 is SGHVS, CDR2 FNYEAQ. V shed 5 bases and J 4 bases; nucleotides not matched to a gene: 2. The CDR3 spans 15 residues. CDR3 residues: CASSLTSGGYNEQFF. DNA for the CDR3: TGTGCCAGCAGCCTGACTAGCGGGGGGTACAATGAGCAGTTCTTC.

This chain uses TRBV5-6 with TRBJ1-2; TRBD1 is a possible D gene (5 bases). Germline lookup yields CDR1 SGHDT and CDR2 YYEEEE. The ends were cut back, 4 bases at V and 4 bases at J, with 17 bases in the middle. CDR3 length: 15 amino acids. CDR3 in amino acids: CASSPAAGTVYGYTF. CDR3 nucleotide sequence: TGTGCCAGCAGCCCAGCAGCCGGGACGGTCTATGGCTACACCTTC. Combining the CDR3 with reference TRBV5-6 and TRBJ1-2 gives the whole variable domain DAGVTQSPTHLIKTRGQQVTLRCSPKSGHDTVSWYQQALGQGPQFIFQYYEEEERQRGNFPDRFSGHQFPNYSSELNVNALLLGDSALYLCASSPAAGTVYGYTFGSGTRLTVV.

This chain joins TRBV29-1 and TRBJ1-2; D may be TRBD1 (5 bases). V lost 0 bases and J 6 bases, leaving 11 bases between the germline ends. CDR3 length equals 13 residues. Per germline, CDR1 SQVTM and CDR2 ANQGSEA. This CDR3 reads CSVEDRADHGYTF. For the CDR3, the DNA is TGCAGCGTTGAAGACAGGGCGGATCATGGCTACACCTTC.

This clone was detected once. For the CDR3, the DNA is TGTGCCAGCAGTGACTCCGGGTTCGGCACCGGGGAGCTGTTTTTT. The encoded protein is CASSDSGFGTGELFF. The V and J genes are TRBV2 and TRBJ2-2; D is uncertain. Trimming took off 3 bases at V and 4 bases at J, with 12 bases between the two ends. The CDR3 is 15 residues long. Germline V gene data show CDR1 as SNHLY and CDR2 as FYNNEI.

J is TRBJ2-5 and V is TRBV4-1; tentatively, D is TRBD2 (6 bases). Trimming stripped 1 base from V and 4 bases from J, with 13 bases between. The CDR3 totals 15 residues. The germline V gene has CDR1 MGHRA and CDR2 YSYEKL. This chain's CDR3 is CASSQVEGGGETQYF. The CDR3 DNA sequence: TGCGCCAGCAGCCAAGTAGAGGGAGGCGGAGAGACCCAGTACTTC.

A single count supports this clone. The rearrangement joins TRBV7-9 to TRBJ2-1; 10 bases are a match to TRBD2. This CDR3 has 17 residues. The junction had 12 bases not matched to a gene; V was cut back by 5 bases and J by 5 bases. Germline V gene data show CDR1 as SEHNR and CDR2 as FQNEAQ (reference sequence). CDR3 residues: CASSPSSGTSANNEQFF. CDR3 in DNA: TGTGCCAGCAGCCCGTCCTCCGGGACTAGCGCAAACAATGAGCAGTTCTTC.